This TCR beta chain is from a study of circulating CD8 cells and anti-PD-1 response in melanoma. General study results and limits: Some patients were treatment-naive; others were previously treated. Peptide assays on expanded sorted subsets replaced tumor-based reactivity testing.

Judged by abundance, this clonotype is large (0.1 to 1%). Its antigen is still unknown. The CDR3 consists of 19 residues. Trimming shortened V by 6 bases and J by 0 bases, and 29 bases separated the two germline ends. CDR1 is SQVTM and CDR2 is ANQGSEA in the germline V gene. Each library started from approximately 14 ng of total RNA using the QIAseq Immune Repertoire TCR panel. Via MiXCR, TCRdb re-called the reads, giving one row per CDR3 protein. The sample carries 800 to 900 distinct CDR3 sequences, 5.8% recorded once. Sorting of live CD3+CD8+TCRalphabeta+ cells by PD-1 and/or TIGIT gave four subsets.

The sequencing here drew on CD8+ T cells from PBMCs, taken at baseline or after one month of anti-PD-1 therapy (not recorded which). This receptor was taken from a human donor with melanoma. The chain uses TRBV29-1 and TRBJ2-5, with D maybe TRBD1 (5 bases). This CDR3 reads CSVPSQGPTVDRYQETQYF. In nucleotides, the CDR3 is TGCAGCGTACCAAGCCAGGGTCCTACCGTAGATCGGTACCAAGAGACCCAGTACTTC.